A single T cell receptor (beta chain) is shown here with its context. Germline loops: CDR1 SGHTA, CDR2 FQGTGA. The V end lost 5 bases, the J end lost 4 bases, and 16 bases lay between the germline ends. CDR3 length: 15 amino acids. This record belongs to a study of T cells in Graves' hyperthyroidism and ophthalmopathy. Study-wide context: Peripheral blood was collected at initial diagnosis, before any treatment.

TCR beta CDR3 regions were amplified from RNA transcripts. The HTBI primer set was used in a first-round RT-PCR of the TCR CDR3. Using its own MiXCR run on the multiplex PCR reads, TCRdb lists one record per CDR3 protein. The table has some 300,000 distinct CDR3 sequences, over 15% seen once. This chain links TRBV7-3 with TRBJ2-3; no reliable D call. The sample was blood. The TCR sequence derives from a man aged 30-40 years with Graves' hyperthyroidism. The CDR3 DNA sequence: TGTGCCAGCAGCATAAGGCGGTTTAGACCAGATACGCAGTATTTT. Its translation: CASSIRRFRPDTQYF.